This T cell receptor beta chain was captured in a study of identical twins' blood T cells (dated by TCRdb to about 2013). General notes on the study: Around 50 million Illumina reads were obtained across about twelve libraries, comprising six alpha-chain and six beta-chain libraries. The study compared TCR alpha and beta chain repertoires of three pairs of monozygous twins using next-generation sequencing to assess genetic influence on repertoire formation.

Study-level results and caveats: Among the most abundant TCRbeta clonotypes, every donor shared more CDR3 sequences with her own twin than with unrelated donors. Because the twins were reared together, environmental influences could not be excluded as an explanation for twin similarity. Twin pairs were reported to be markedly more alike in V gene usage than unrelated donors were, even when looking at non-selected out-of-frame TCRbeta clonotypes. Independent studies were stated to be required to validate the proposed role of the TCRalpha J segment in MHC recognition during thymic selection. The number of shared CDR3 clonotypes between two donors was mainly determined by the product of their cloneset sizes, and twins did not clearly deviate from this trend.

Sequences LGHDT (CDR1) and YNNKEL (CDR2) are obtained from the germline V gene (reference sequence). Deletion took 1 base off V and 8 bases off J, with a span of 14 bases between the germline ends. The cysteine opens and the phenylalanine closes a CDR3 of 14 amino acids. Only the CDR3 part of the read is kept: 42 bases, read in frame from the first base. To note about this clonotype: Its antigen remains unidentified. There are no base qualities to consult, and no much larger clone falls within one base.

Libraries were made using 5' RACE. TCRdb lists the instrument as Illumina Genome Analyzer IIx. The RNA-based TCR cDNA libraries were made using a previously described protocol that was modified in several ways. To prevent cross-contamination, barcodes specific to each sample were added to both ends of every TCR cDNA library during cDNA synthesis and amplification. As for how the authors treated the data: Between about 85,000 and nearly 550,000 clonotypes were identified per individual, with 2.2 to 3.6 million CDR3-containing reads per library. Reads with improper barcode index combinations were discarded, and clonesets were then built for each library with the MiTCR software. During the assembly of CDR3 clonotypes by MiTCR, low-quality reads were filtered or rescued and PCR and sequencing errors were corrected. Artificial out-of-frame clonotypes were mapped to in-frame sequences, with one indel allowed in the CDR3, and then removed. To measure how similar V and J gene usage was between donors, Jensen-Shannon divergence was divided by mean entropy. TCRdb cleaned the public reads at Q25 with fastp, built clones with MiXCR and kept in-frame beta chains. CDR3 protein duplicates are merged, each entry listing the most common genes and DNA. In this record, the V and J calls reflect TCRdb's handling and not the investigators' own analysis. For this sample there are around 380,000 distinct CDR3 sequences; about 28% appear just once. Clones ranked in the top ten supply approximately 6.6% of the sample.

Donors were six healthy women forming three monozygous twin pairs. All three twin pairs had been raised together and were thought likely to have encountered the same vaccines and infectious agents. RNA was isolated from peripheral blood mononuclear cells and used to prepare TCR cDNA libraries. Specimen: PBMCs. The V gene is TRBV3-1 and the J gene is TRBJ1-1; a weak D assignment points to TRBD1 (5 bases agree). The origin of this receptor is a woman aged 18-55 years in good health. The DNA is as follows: TGTGCCAGCAGCCAAGTGCGGATTGGGACCGAAGCTTTCTTT. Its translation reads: CASSQVRIGTEAFF.